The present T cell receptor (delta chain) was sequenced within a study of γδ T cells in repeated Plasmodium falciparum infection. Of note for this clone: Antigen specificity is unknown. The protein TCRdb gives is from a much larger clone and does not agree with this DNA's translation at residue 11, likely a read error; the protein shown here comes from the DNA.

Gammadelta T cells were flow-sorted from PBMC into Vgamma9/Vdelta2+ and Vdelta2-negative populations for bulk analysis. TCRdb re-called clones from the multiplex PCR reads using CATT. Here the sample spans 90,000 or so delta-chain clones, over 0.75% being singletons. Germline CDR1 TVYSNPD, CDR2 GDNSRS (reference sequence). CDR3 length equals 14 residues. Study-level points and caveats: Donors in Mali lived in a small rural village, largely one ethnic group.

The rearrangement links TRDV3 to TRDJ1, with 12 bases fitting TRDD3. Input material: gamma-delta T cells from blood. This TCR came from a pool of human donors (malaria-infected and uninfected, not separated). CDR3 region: CANTGGYNLDELIF. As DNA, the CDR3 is TGTGCCAATACTGGGGGATACAACCTCGATGAACTCATCTTT. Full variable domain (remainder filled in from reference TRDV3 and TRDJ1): CDKVTQSSPDQTVASGSEVVLLCTYDTVYSNPDLFWYRIRPDYSFQFVFYGDNSRSEGADFTQGRFSVKHILTQKAFHLVISPVRTEDSATYYCANTGGYNLDELIFGKGTRVTVEP.